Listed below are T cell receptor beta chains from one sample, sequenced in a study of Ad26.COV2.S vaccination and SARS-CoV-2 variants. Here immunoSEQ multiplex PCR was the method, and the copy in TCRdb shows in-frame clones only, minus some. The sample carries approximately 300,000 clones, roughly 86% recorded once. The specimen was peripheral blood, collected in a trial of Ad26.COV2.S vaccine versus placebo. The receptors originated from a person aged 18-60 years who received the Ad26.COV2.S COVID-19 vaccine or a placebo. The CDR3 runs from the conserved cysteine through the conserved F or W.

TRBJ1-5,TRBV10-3,CAISSEGASNQPQHF
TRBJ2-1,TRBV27,CASLAVGGYNEQFF
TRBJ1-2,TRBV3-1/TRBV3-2,CASSQVAVNLNYGYTF
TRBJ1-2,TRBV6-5,CASRRTGEIYGYTF
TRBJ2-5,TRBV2,CASNAFVGETQYF
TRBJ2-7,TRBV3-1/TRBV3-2,CASSSKVPEQYF
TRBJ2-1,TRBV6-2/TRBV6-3,CASSYHANNEQFF
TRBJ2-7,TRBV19,CASSIDSGQGLEQYF
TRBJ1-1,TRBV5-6,CASSYRSTGLNTEAFF
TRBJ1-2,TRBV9,CASSVEAGNYGYTF
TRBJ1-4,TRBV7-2,CASSPFINEKLFF
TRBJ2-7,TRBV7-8,CASSPPLQRGGYEQYF
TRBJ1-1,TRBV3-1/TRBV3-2,CASSQEPFRGGNTEAFF
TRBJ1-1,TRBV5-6,CASSPDTGRATPEAFF
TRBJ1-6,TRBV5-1,CASSRVYDSPLHF
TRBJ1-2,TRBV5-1,CASSFGLYGYTF
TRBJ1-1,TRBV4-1,CASSQTGTTLLNTEAFF
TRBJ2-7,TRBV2,CATGLAGGPYEQYF
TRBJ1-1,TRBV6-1,CASSETTGARNTEAFF
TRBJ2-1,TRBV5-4,CASSLGILANEQFF
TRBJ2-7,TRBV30,CAWSVSGPGLYEQYF
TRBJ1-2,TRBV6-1,CASTPYYSSGYTF
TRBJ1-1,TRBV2,CASSSQGQGNTEAFF
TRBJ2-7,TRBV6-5,CASSQRTSGGQYF
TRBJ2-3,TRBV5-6,CASSLEGDTQYF
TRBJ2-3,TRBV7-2,CASSLSGNTQYF
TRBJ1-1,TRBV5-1,CASSLRGDTEAFF
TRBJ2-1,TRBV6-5,CASRHRDRGNDEQFF
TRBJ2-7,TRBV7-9,CASSSLGTGPYEQYF
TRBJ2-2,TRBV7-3,CASSSGDTGELFF
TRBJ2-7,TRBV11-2,CASSLFLGTYEQYF
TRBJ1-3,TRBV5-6,CASSLGGNTIYF
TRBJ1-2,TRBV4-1,CASSQGPTRDREHYGYTF
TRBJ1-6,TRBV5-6,CASSSLGQGNSPLHF
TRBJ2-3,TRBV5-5,CASSPGLAGTDTQYF
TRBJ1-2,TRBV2,CASSESGQGVVTPF
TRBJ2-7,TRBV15,CATSSAGTSGGFAYEQYF